Presented here are 28 T cell receptor beta chains from one specimen sequenced in a study of blood T cell repertoires in COVID-19. This table comes from immunoSEQ multiplex PCR, and its TCRdb copy is limited to in-frame clones, with some not included. The table lists about 110,000 clones, 55% to 75% of them singletons, with 1.5% to 2% in the top ten. Sequenced: peripheral blood. These receptors came from a woman between 40 and 50 years old with acute or convalescent COVID-19.

This clone was detected ten times or more. CDR3 DNA: TGCGCCAGCAGCGTAATAGCGGGGGGGTCGAATGAGCAGTTCTTC. Its translation is CASSVIAGGSNEQFF. This chain uses TRBV5-1 with TRBJ2-1; 11 bases fit TRBD2. Trimming took 4 bases from V and 7 from J; bases not matched to a gene: 7. CDR3 length: 15 amino acids. Germline values: CDR1 SGHRS, CDR2 YFSETQ.

The rearrangement links TRBV3-1 (or the pseudogene TRBV3-2) to TRBJ1-6; 9 bases agree with TRBD1. The CDR3 length is 14 residues. V lost 1 base to trimming and J lost 10 bases; unmatched junction nucleotides: 2. In germline, CDR1 is LGHDT, CDR2 YNNKEL (reference sequence). In DNA, the CDR3 is TGTGCCAGCAGCCAAGCACAGGGGGCCTCACCCCTCCACTTT. The encoded protein is CASSQAQGASPLHF.

The V gene is TRBV11-1, the J gene TRBJ2-2, with 7 bases that match TRBD2. This CDR3 contains 16 residues. In germline, CDR1 is SGHAT, CDR2 FQDESV (reference sequence). V was clipped by 8 bases and J by 3 bases; unmatched bases: 12. The CDR3 nucleotides read TGTGCCAGCGGACTAGAGAACCCCCTTGACACCGGGGAGCTGTTTTTT. This sequence encodes CASGLENPLDTGELFF.

The table lists this clone with a count of one. This sequence joins TRBV13 and TRBJ1-2, with TRBD1 matching 12 bases. J lost 7 bases, V lost 3 bases, and 6 bases had no gene match. This CDR3 is built from 15 residues. Germline CDR1 is PRHDT and CDR2 is FYEKMQ (reference sequence). The CDR3 loop is CASSFSGQGAGGYTF. The CDR3 nucleotides are TGTGCCAGCAGCTTCTCGGGACAGGGGGCGGGTGGCTACACCTTC.

This clone was counted once. The V gene is TRBV9, the J gene TRBJ1-2; D is unclear. Germline lookup yields CDR1 SGDLS and CDR2 YYNGEE. The CDR3 extends over 14 amino acids. V was cut by 0 bases and J by 7 bases, with 13 bases left in between. CDR3 sequence: CASSVGVGGGGYTF. The CDR3 bases are TGTGCCAGCAGCGTAGGGGTAGGCGGTGGTGGCTACACCTTC.

V gene TRBV2 combines with J gene TRBJ1-2, with TRBD1 as a possible D gene (5 bases). Germline V lookup: CDR1 SNHLY, CDR2 FYNNEI. CDR3 length equals 14 residues. V was trimmed by 3 bases and J by 5 bases, leaving 13 bases between them. CDR3 sequence reads: CASSDLAGRYGYTF. CDR3 coding DNA: TGTGCCAGCAGTGATTTGGCAGGGAGGTATGGCTACACCTTC.

This chain links TRBV2 with TRBJ2-2; TRBD1 aligns across 8 bases. J lost 7 bases, V lost 8 bases, and 12 bases had no gene match. The germline gives CDR1 SNHLY, CDR2 FYNNEI. The length of the CDR3 is 15 residues. CDR3 coding DNA: TGTGCCAGCGCGACGTGGCAGGGGGCGATCGGGGAGCTGTTTTTT. Its protein is CASATWQGAIGELFF.

This clone has a handful of counts. The rearrangement links TRBV27 to TRBJ2-7; perhaps TRBD2 as D (7 bases). Germline V CDR1 and CDR2: MNHEY, SMNVEV (reference sequence). The germline V and J ends were trimmed by 3 bases and 2 bases, with 14 bases remaining between them. There are 15 residues in the CDR3. This CDR3 reads CASSFSGGGPYEQYF. The CDR3 nucleotides read TGTGCCAGCAGTTTTAGTGGCGGGGGCCCCTACGAGCAGTACTTC.

This clone came up once. The rearrangement joins TRBV5-1 to TRBJ2-1, with TRBD1 identical over 8 bases. The CDR3 spans 16 residues. Looked up from germline, CDR1 is SGHRS and CDR2 is YFSETQ. The J segment lost 3 bases and the V segment lost 0 bases, leaving 5 bases of the junction unmatched. The CDR3 spells CASSLEGTGNYNEQFF. CDR3 sequence (DNA): TGCGCCAGCAGCTTGGAGGGGACAGGAAACTACAATGAGCAGTTCTTC.

The chain joins TRBV10-1 to TRBJ2-1; 12 nucleotides align to TRBD2. Germline trimming cut 5 bases from V and 8 bases from J; bases unmatched to any gene: 7. Germline CDR1 reads WNHNN; CDR2 reads SYGVQD (reference sequence). The CDR3 has 15 residues. The CDR3 sequence: CASSMTSGGEYEQFF. As DNA, the CDR3 is TGCGCCAGCAGTATGACTAGCGGGGGAGAATATGAGCAGTTCTTC.

V and J are TRBV6-5 and TRBJ2-3; possible D gene TRBD2, 5 bases. The CDR3 is 13 residues long. Germline-derived CDR1 and CDR2 are MNHEY and SVGAGI. V dropped 4 bases and J dropped 0 bases, with 5 bases sitting between them. For the CDR3, the DNA is TGTGCCAGCAGTTGGACTAGCACAGATACGCAGTATTTT. It encodes CASSWTSTDTQYF.

The chain links TRBV5-6 to TRBJ2-3; D might be TRBD1 (5 bases). Trimming removed 0 bases at V and 4 bases at J, with 18 bases between. CDR3 length: 17 residues. CDR1 is SGHDT and CDR2 is YYEEEE in the germline V gene. The CDR3 loop reads CASSLGQRSVDPDTQYF. The CDR3 DNA reads TGTGCCAGCAGCTTGGGACAGCGATCAGTGGACCCAGATACGCAGTATTTT.

This chain connects TRBV28 to TRBJ2-7, with 8 bases aligning to TRBD1. There are 13 residues in the CDR3. With V trimmed by 5 bases and J by 5 bases, 5 bases remained unmatched. Germline V gene data show CDR1 as MDHEN and CDR2 as SYDVKM. The CDR3 bases are TGTGCCAGCAGTCCAGACAGGGGCCACGAGCAGTACTTC. It codes for CASSPDRGHEQYF.

The V gene is TRBV6-5, the J gene TRBJ1-2, with D maybe TRBD1 (6 bases). Germline V gives CDR1 MNHEY, CDR2 SVGAGI. CDR3 length: 13 residues. V lost 7 bases and J 4 bases, leaving 13 bases between the germline ends. CDR3 residues: CASNPGAIYGYTF. In DNA, the CDR3 is TGTGCCAGCAACCCAGGGGCGATCTATGGCTACACCTTC.

V usage is TRBV5-8 and J usage is TRBJ1-2, with 10 bases matching TRBD1. V shed 4 bases, J shed 8 bases, and the junction held 14 bases outside the gene matches. This CDR3 region has 16 residues. Germline V gene lookup returns CDR1 SGHTS and CDR2 YDEGEE. In nucleotides, the CDR3 is TGTGCCAGCAGCCCTAAGGGACAGGGGCTGGTAGGCGGCTACACCTTC. Protein product: CASSPKGQGLVGGYTF. Variable domain in full (rest from reference TRBV5-8 and TRBJ1-2): EAGVTQSPTHLIKTRGQQATLRCSPISGHTSVYWYQQALGLGLQFLLWYDEGEERNRGNFPPRFSGRQFPNYSSELNVNALELEDSALYLCASSPKGQGLVGGYTFGSGTRLTVV.

V and J are TRBV6-5 and TRBJ1-1, with unresolved D. Trimming took 2 bases from V and 1 from J, leaving 2 bases between them. CDR3 size: 12 residues. The germline V gene has CDR1 MNHEY and CDR2 SVGAGI. This CDR3 reads CASSYRNTEAFF. CDR3 in DNA: TGTGCCAGCAGTTACCGGAACACTGAAGCTTTCTTT.

The chain couples TRBV10-1 to TRBJ2-2; D ambiguous. Per germline, CDR1 WNHNN and CDR2 SYGVQD (reference sequence). Trimming stripped 4 bases from V and 6 bases from J, with 9 bases between. This CDR3 is 13 amino acids long. The CDR3, as DNA: TGCGCCAGCAGTGGGTATAGTCCCGGGGAGCTGTTTTTT. It specifies CASSGYSPGELFF.

This chain connects TRBV3-1 (or the pseudogene TRBV3-2) to TRBJ1-2, with a weak D call TRBD1 (5 bases). The CDR3 loop spans 14 amino acids. The V and J ends lost 4 bases and 7 bases respectively, with 16 bases between them. Per the germline V gene, CDR1 is LGHDT and CDR2 is YNNKEL (reference sequence). The CDR3 coding sequence is TGTGCCAGCAGCCGCAGGGTTGCCGACTCTGGCTACACCTTC. Residues: CASSRRVADSGYTF.

The rearrangement uses TRBV7-3 and TRBJ2-3, with D possibly matching TRBD2 (6 bases). Trimming removed 4 bases from V and 2 bases from J, with 10 bases in between. Germline V gene lookup returns CDR1 SGHTA and CDR2 FQGTGA. CDR3 length equals 14 residues. CDR3 amino acids: CASSSRDSTDTQYF. CDR3 coding DNA: TGTGCCAGCAGCTCCCGGGACTCCACAGATACGCAGTATTTT.

This clone showed up just a few times. V usage is TRBV2 and J usage is TRBJ2-7, with D perhaps matching TRBD1 (5 bases). The CDR3 spans 13 residues. Germline CDR1 SNHLY, CDR2 FYNNEI. V lost 6 bases, J lost 3 bases, and 12 bases lay in between. The CDR3 DNA reads TGTGCCAGCAGAGAGACAGTGAACTACGAGCAGTACTTC. This encodes CASRETVNYEQYF.

The rearrangement joins TRBV6-5 to TRBJ1-2; 9 bases match TRBD1. V lost 5 bases and J lost 4; bases outside the gene matches: 8. Germline V lookup: CDR1 MNHEY, CDR2 SVGAGI. The CDR3 spans 15 residues. CDR3 loop: CASSIPGQGTYGYTF. The DNA of the CDR3 is TGTGCCAGCAGTATACCGGGACAGGGCACCTATGGCTACACCTTC.

In this sample, this clone turned up a few times. The chain couples TRBV19 to TRBJ1-1; TRBD1 matches at 8 bases. The CDR3 spans 13 residues. CDR1 and CDR2 from the germline V gene are LNHDA and SQIVND (reference sequence). The V gene end was trimmed by 10 bases and the J gene end by 1 base; junction bases not matched to a gene: 5. CDR3 coding DNA: TGTGCCATCCAGGGACAGGAGAACACTGAAGCTTTCTTT. It yields the protein CAIQGQENTEAFF.

This clone was found many times. The V call is TRBV28, the J call TRBJ1-1; unclear D gene. Germline CDR1 reads MDHEN; CDR2 reads SYDVKM. V was trimmed by 6 bases and J by 10 bases, leaving 15 bases between them. The CDR3 covers 12 residues. The CDR3 protein is CASSPNLEGAFF. The DNA of the CDR3 is TGTGCCAGCAGCCCCAATCTAGAGGGAGCTTTCTTT.

The J gene is TRBJ1-1, the V gene TRBV28; D perhaps matches TRBD1 (6 bases). The length of the CDR3 is 16 residues. Germline values: CDR1 MDHEN, CDR2 SYDVKM. V was clipped by 3 bases and J by 1 base, with 15 bases between them. DNA of the CDR3: TGTGCCAGCAGTTTGCAGGGGACCTGGGGGAACACTGAAGCTTTCTTT. This translates into CASSLQGTWGNTEAFF.

The rearrangement joins TRBV5-6 to TRBJ1-6; 7 nucleotides line up with TRBD1. V lost 3 bases to trimming and J lost 7 bases; unmatched junction nucleotides: 4. CDR3 size: 14 residues. Germline V lookup: CDR1 SGHDT, CDR2 YYEEEE. CDR3 amino acids: CASSSRDRNSPLHF. The CDR3 DNA is TGTGCCAGCAGCTCCCGGGACAGAAATTCACCCCTCCACTTT.

This clone was recorded once. The rearrangement uses TRBV6-5 and TRBJ2-7; a weak D match, TRBD2 (6 bases). Germline V lookup: CDR1 MNHEY, CDR2 SVGAGI. The CDR3 covers 13 residues. Trimming took 11 bases from V and 3 from J, leaving 17 bases between them. CDR3 loop: CAGRSPEGYEQYF. As DNA, the CDR3 is TGTGCCGGACGCTCACCGGAGGGCTACGAGCAGTACTTC.

The rearrangement joins TRBV4-1 to TRBJ1-2, with D hard to call. V dropped 0 bases and J dropped 2 bases, with 22 bases sitting between them. CDR1 is MGHRA and CDR2 is YSYEKL in the germline V gene. This CDR3 contains 19 residues. DNA for the CDR3: TGCGCCAGCAGCCAAGATTGGAGGCAGGCGAGTTTTTCCAACTATGGCTACACCTTC. The encoded protein is CASSQDWRQASFSNYGYTF.

V gene TRBV6-2 or TRBV6-3 combines with J gene TRBJ1-2; D gene uncertain. This CDR3 contains 15 residues. Looked up from germline, CDR1 is MNHEY and CDR2 is SVGEGT. V was trimmed by 0 bases and J by 2 bases, leaving 10 bases between them. Written as DNA, the CDR3 is TGTGCCAGCAGTTACTCATACGTAGAAAACTATGGCTACACCTTC. This encodes CASSYSYVENYGYTF.